The clone carrying this T cell receptor beta chain appeared many times. Germline assignment: CDR1 SGHVS and CDR2 FQNEAQ. This CDR3 comprises 14 residues. V lost 0 bases and J 1 base, leaving 7 bases between the germline ends. This entry comes from a study of human T cells and chemical hapten exposure. As for the study in general: Patch tests put 0.01% DPC on the upper back, and the results were checked at 6 days.

TCRdb re-called the RACE reads with MiXCR, one entry per CDR3 protein. This sample has 35,000 to 50,000 distinct CDR3 sequences, with about 10% found just once. Time point specified: pre-sensitization, week 0. Noted treatment: therapeutic diphenylcyclopropenone sensitization with weekly scalp DPC. Sequenced material: whole blood, taken in connection with sensitization to the hapten diphenylcyclopropenone (DPC). The J gene is TRBJ2-7, the V gene TRBV7-8, with unresolved D. The TCR sequence derives from a man aged 25 to 40 with alopecia areata. Some clones in this sample may be carry-over from other donors' samples. Here the CDR3 DNA reads TGTGCCAGCAGCTTAGCCCCCGGATCCTACGAGCAGTACGTC. Translation: CASSLAPGSYEQYV.